The 19 T cell receptor beta chains listed next were all sequenced from one sample in a study of blood T cell repertoires in COVID-19. Libraries were prepared by immunoSEQ multiplex PCR; TCRdb keeps only in-frame clonotypes and omits some of them. The table includes a few hundred thousand clones, roughly 85% detected once. The sample was peripheral blood. The source of these receptors is a woman between 18 and 29 years old with acute or convalescent COVID-19.

The V gene is TRBV27, the J gene TRBJ2-1; 9 nucleotides line up with TRBD1. Germline lookup yields CDR1 MNHEY and CDR2 SMNVEV (reference sequence). CDR3 length equals 15 residues. V lost 5 bases, J lost 2 bases, and 4 bases stayed unmatched. CDR3 in DNA: TGTGCCAGCAGTACAAGGACAGGGGCCTACAATGAGCAGTTCTTC. It translates to CASSTRTGAYNEQFF.

In its sample, this clone was seen once. This chain joins TRBV19 and TRBJ1-1; TRBD1 matches at 10 bases. From germline, CDR1 is LNHDA and CDR2 SQIVND (reference sequence). The junction had 12 bases not matched to a gene; V was cut back by 10 bases and J by 7 bases. The CDR3 totals 14 residues. This CDR3 reads CATSRQGAMGEAFF. As DNA, the CDR3 is TGTGCCACCTCGCGACAGGGGGCGATGGGTGAAGCTTTCTTT.

This clone has a single count. The chain employs TRBV4-3 and TRBJ2-3; 8 bases are shared with TRBD1. CDR1 and CDR2 from the germline V gene are LGHNA and YSLEER. CDR3 length equals 17 residues. J gave up 6 bases and V 1 base, and 12 bases lay outside the gene matches. CDR3 bases: TGCGCCAGCAGCCAAGTAACGTCAGGGGGCGTGGGCGATACGCAGTATTTT. Its translation is CASSQVTSGGVGDTQYF.

The gene calls are TRBV3-1 (or the pseudogene TRBV3-2) and TRBJ1-2; D is ambiguous. The CDR3 is 16 amino acids. Germline CDR1 and CDR2: LGHDT and YNNKEL (reference sequence). The V and J ends lost 1 base and 0 bases respectively, with 12 bases between them. The DNA of the CDR3 is TGTGCCAGCAGCCAAGCTGAGGGAATTCCTAACTATGGCTACACCTTC. Translated, it gives CASSQAEGIPNYGYTF.

The CDR3 protein is CASSRGEGTYGYTF. The CDR3 region has the DNA TGTGCCAGCAGCCGGGGGGAGGGGACCTATGGCTACACCTTC. The genes are TRBV9 and TRBJ1-2, with D possibly being TRBD1 (5 bases). Germline loops: CDR1 SGDLS, CDR2 YYNGEE. V lost 4 bases and J lost 4, with 14 bases in between. The CDR3 has 14 amino acids. The full variable domain, completed using reference TRBV9 and TRBJ1-2, is DSGVTQTPKHLITATGQRVTLRCSPRSGDLSVYWYQQSLDQGLQFLIQYYNGEERAKGNILERFSAQQFPDLHSELNLSSLELGDSALYFCASSRGEGTYGYTFGSGTRLTVV.

The rearrangement uses TRBV14 and TRBJ2-3; D is perhaps TRBD2 (5 bases). Germline assignment: CDR1 SGHDN and CDR2 FVKESK. V was shortened by 1 base and J by 1 base, with 9 bases between the two germline ends. The CDR3 totals 15 residues. The CDR3 DNA follows: TGTGCCAGCAGCCAAGGGCTAGCCCGCACAGATACGCAGTATTTT. Protein: CASSQGLARTDTQYF.

The chain carries TRBV6-1 and TRBJ1-2; 7 nucleotides agree with TRBD1. Germline V gene lookup returns CDR1 MNHNS and CDR2 SASEGT. The trim removed 2 bases at V and 4 bases at J, leaving 4 bases unmatched. The CDR3 is 14 amino acids. CDR3 protein: CASSEQGTVYGYTF. The CDR3 DNA follows: TGTGCCAGCAGTGAACAAGGGACAGTCTATGGCTACACCTTC.

The DNA of the CDR3 is TGTGCCAGCAGCGTAGCTCCGGGAGGGAGCTCTGGGGCCAACGTCCTGACTTTC. Translating gives CASSVAPGGSSGANVLTF. This chain connects TRBV9 to TRBJ2-6; 8 nucleotides align to TRBD2. CDR1 SGDLS and CDR2 YYNGEE come from the germline V gene. V was pared by 0 bases and J by 0 bases, with 5 bases of the junction left unmatched. CDR3 length: 18 residues.

The genes are TRBV6-5 and TRBJ2-5; 11 nucleotides line up with TRBD1. The V and J ends lost 10 bases and 5 bases, in that order; junction bases with no gene match: 6. This CDR3 spans 13 amino acids. Germline V gene data show CDR1 as MNHEY and CDR2 as SVGAGI. CDR3: CAIPGQGGETQYF. The CDR3 coding sequence is TGTGCCATACCGGGACAGGGGGGGGAGACCCAGTACTTC.

CDR3 amino acids: CASSLVGAEAFF. Here the CDR3 DNA reads TGTGCCAGCAGCTTAGTAGGGGCTGAAGCTTTCTTT. The rearrangement uses TRBV7-6 and TRBJ1-1, with a possible D match to TRBD1 (5 bases). The V end lost 1 base, the J end lost 6 bases, and 6 bases lay between the germline ends. The CDR3 sequence is 12 residues long. Germline lookup yields CDR1 SGHVS and CDR2 FNYEAQ.

V and J are TRBV27 and TRBJ1-5, with 10 bases matching TRBD1. V shed 5 bases and J 8 bases; nucleotides not matched to a gene: 9. The CDR3 loop spans 15 amino acids. Germline assignment: CDR1 MNHEY and CDR2 SMNVEV (reference sequence). CDR3: CASSRQGAPGEPQHF. The CDR3 DNA reads as TGTGCCAGCAGTAGACAGGGGGCCCCCGGGGAGCCCCAGCATTTT.

V and J are TRBV7-2 and TRBJ2-7; a weak D match, TRBD2 (7 bases). CDR1 and CDR2 from the germline V gene are SGHTA and FQGNSA. There are 15 residues in the CDR3. The V end lost 1 base, the J end lost 6 bases, and 16 bases lay between the germline ends. CDR3 protein: CASSLEGGGTAEQYF. The CDR3 DNA is TGTGCCAGCAGCTTAGAGGGGGGAGGGACTGCCGAGCAGTACTTC.

V is TRBV28 and J is TRBJ1-1, with TRBD1 matching 7 bases. Trimming cost V 5 bases and J 6 bases; bases outside gene matches: 15. Germline CDR1 and CDR2: MDHEN and SYDVKM. The CDR3 length is 16 residues. CDR3 coding DNA: TGTGCCAGCAGTCCTATGGAGGGGGCGGATTGGTCTGAAGCTTTCTTT. Amino acid sequence: CASSPMEGADWSEAFF.

The rearrangement links TRBV6-4 to TRBJ1-2; TRBD1 matches at 7 bases. The CDR3 totals 14 residues. CDR1 is MRHNA and CDR2 is SNTAGT in the germline V gene. Trimming at V came to 2 bases and at J to 7 bases, leaving 7 bases not matched to a gene. CDR3 nucleotides: TGTGCCAGCAGTGACGGGGACAGCTTAGGTGGCTACACCTTC. Amino acid sequence: CASSDGDSLGGYTF.

The chain recombines TRBV19 with TRBJ2-1; no clear D. Germline loops: CDR1 LNHDA, CDR2 SQIVND (reference sequence). There are 16 residues in the CDR3. The V end lost 5 bases, the J end lost 0 bases, and 14 bases lay between the germline ends. The DNA for the CDR3 is TGTGCCAGTAGTCCGCTTGGTCCCAGCTCCTACAATGAGCAGTTCTTC. As protein: CASSPLGPSSYNEQFF.

Here the CDR3 DNA reads TGTGCCAGCAGCGTAGACCAGGGCTACGACTCTGGAAACACCATATATTTT. This translates into CASSVDQGYDSGNTIYF. The chain carries TRBV9 and TRBJ1-3; a possible D gene is TRBD1 (5 bases). The ends were cut back, 0 bases at V and 0 bases at J, with 13 bases in the middle. Germline V gene data show CDR1 as SGDLS and CDR2 as YYNGEE. This CDR3 is 17 amino acids long. The whole variable domain, filled in from reference TRBV9 and TRBJ1-3, reads DSGVTQTPKHLITATGQRVTLRCSPRSGDLSVYWYQQSLDQGLQFLIQYYNGEERAKGNILERFSAQQFPDLHSELNLSSLELGDSALYFCASSVDQGYDSGNTIYFGEGSWLTVV.

This chain connects TRBV13 to TRBJ2-1; D perhaps matches TRBD1 (6 bases). V shed 6 bases and J shed 1 base, with 22 bases lying between them. The CDR3 has 18 residues. CDR1 PRHDT and CDR2 FYEKMQ come from the germline V gene (reference sequence). CDR3 bases: TGTGCCAGCAGAGATACCAACGAACAGGGATATTCCTACAATGAGCAGTTCTTC. This sequence encodes CASRDTNEQGYSYNEQFF.

The J gene is TRBJ2-5, the V gene TRBV19, with a weak D call TRBD2 (6 bases). V was cut by 1 base and J by 2 bases, with 14 bases left in between. Germline-derived CDR1 and CDR2 are LNHDA and SQIVND (reference sequence). The CDR3 is 16 amino acids. CDR3 in amino acids: CASSIGGGTQQETQYF. The DNA for the CDR3 is TGTGCCAGTAGTATAGGAGGCGGGACCCAACAAGAGACCCAGTACTTC.

V is TRBV12-3 or TRBV12-4 and J is TRBJ2-3; D not certain. CDR3 length equals 13 residues. V lost 6 bases to trimming and J lost 1 base, with 8 bases between them. The CDR3, as DNA: TGTGCCAGCAGGAGGTACGGCACAGATACGCAGTATTTT. It yields the protein CASRRYGTDTQYF.